Listed below are T cell receptor beta chains from one sample, sequenced in a study of cytomegalovirus exposure and HLA in healthy donors. Profiling relied on immunoSEQ multiplex PCR, and the TCRdb table lists in-frame clones only, not all of them. The sample lists around 67,000 clones; 68% were seen once. The specimen sequenced was PBMCs. Source of these receptors: a woman in her 30s in good health and CMV-seronegative. CDR3s include the opening cysteine and the closing phenylalanine or tryptophan. D genes are given only for firm matches. Some rows have no size entry. The others give once, few or many, or a class for an expanded clone.

>TRBJ2-6|NA|TRBV5-5|NA
CASSFRGTGANVLTF
TGTGCCAGCAGCTTCCGGGGGACTGGGGCCAACGTCCTGACTTTC
>TRBJ1-2|NA|TRBV2|NA
CASSASPDRINYGYTF
TGTGCCAGCAGTGCAAGCCCGGACAGAATTAACTATGGCTACACCTTC
>TRBJ2-3|NA|TRBV29-1|TRBD2
CSVASGVTDTQYF
TGCAGCGTTGCTAGCGGAGTCACAGATACGCAGTATTTT
>TRBJ1-1|NA|TRBV10-3|NA
CAISAGGARNTEAFF
TGTGCCATCAGTGCGGGGGGCGCTCGGAACACTGAAGCTTTCTTT
>TRBJ2-7|NA|TRBV6-5|NA
CASSHLAGSSYEQYF
TGTGCCAGCAGTCATCTTGCGGGTTCTTCCTACGAGCAGTACTTC
>TRBJ1-3|few|TRBV5-1|TRBD1
CASSLDRDPGNTIYF
TGCGCCAGCAGCCTGGACAGGGACCCTGGAAACACCATATATTTT
>TRBJ2-3|NA|TRBV11-3|NA
CASSPRAGRTDTQYF
TGTGCCAGCAGCCCCCGGGCGGGGCGGACAGATACGCAGTATTTT
>TRBJ1-2|once|TRBV19|NA
CASRAQGRVGGYTF
TGTGCCAGTAGGGCCCAAGGCCGCGTGGGCGGCTACACCTTC
>TRBJ2-3|NA|TRBV12-5|TRBD1
CASGQGVDTQYF
TGTGCTAGTGGCCAGGGGGTGGATACGCAGTATTTT
>TRBJ1-5|few|TRBV6-5|TRBD1
CASSPDRGQPQHF
TGTGCCAGCAGTCCAGACAGGGGTCAGCCCCAGCATTTT
>TRBJ2-5|once|TRBV10-1|TRBD2
CASSESGGSETQYF
TGCGCCAGCAGTGAGTCGGGGGGGTCAGAGACCCAGTACTTC
>TRBJ2-7|NA|TRBV5-4|NA
CASSLRAGYEQYF
TGTGCCAGCAGCCTGAGGGCGGGTTACGAGCAGTACTTC
>TRBJ2-1|NA|TRBV11-2|NA
CASSPRTPPEQFF
TGTGCCAGCAGCCCCCGGACTCCTCCTGAGCAGTTCTTC
>TRBJ2-5|few|TRBV19|NA
CASSFGTHEQETQYF
TGTGCCAGTAGTTTCGGGACACATGAACAAGAGACCCAGTACTTC
>TRBJ1-1|NA|TRBV11-1|NA
CASSRELNTEAFF
TGTGCCAGCTCCAGGGAACTGAACACTGAAGCTTTCTTT
>TRBJ1-6|few|TRBV6-5|TRBD1
CASSQGGPLHF
TGTGCCAGTTCACAGGGGGGACCCCTCCACTTT
>TRBJ1-2|NA|TRBV2|TRBD1
CASSVTGDGYTF
TGTGCCAGCAGTGTGACAGGGGACGGCTACACCTTC
>TRBJ1-6|NA|TRBV18|TRBD1
CASSPRQGSNSPLHF
TGTGCCAGCTCTCCAAGACAGGGCAGTAATTCACCCCTCCACTTT
>TRBJ2-3|few|TRBV4-3|NA
CASSQERWSDTQYF
TGCGCCAGCAGCCAAGAGAGATGGTCAGATACGCAGTATTTT
>TRBJ1-2|NA|TRBV4-1|TRBD1
CASSQDQAGGRRYTF
TGCGCCAGCAGCCAAGATCAGGCAGGGGGTAGGCGCTACACCTTC
>TRBJ2-2|NA|TRBV19|TRBD1
CASRTPGTGGDKGGMTGELFF
TGTGCCAGTAGAACCCCGGGGACAGGGGGCGATAAGGGGGGGATGACCGGGGAGCTGTTTTTT
>TRBJ1-4|NA|TRBV5-1|NA
CASNLGGAENEKLFF
TGCGCCAGCAACCTGGGAGGGGCCGAAAATGAAAAACTGTTTTTT
>TRBJ2-2|once|TRBV6-5|NA
CASSYMAARSGELFF
TGTGCCAGCAGTTACATGGCGGCCCGATCCGGGGAGCTGTTTTTT
>TRBJ1-1|few|TRBV19|NA
CASIFQGLNTEAFF
TGTGCCAGTATCTTTCAGGGGCTGAACACTGAAGCTTTCTTT
>TRBJ2-5|NA|TRBV6-5|NA
CASSYSEREETQYF
TGTGCCAGCAGTTACTCAGAGAGGGAAGAGACCCAGTACTTC
>TRBJ2-5|few|TRBV4-2|TRBD2
CASSQGASGGETQYF
TGTGCCAGCAGCCAAGGGGCTAGCGGGGGCGAGACCCAGTACTTC
>TRBJ1-1|NA|TRBV30|NA
CAWSTGANTEASF
TGTGCCTGGAGTACAGGTGCAAACACTGAAGCTTCCTTT
>TRBJ2-1|NA|TRBV6-5|TRBD2
CASRTSGATYNEQFF
TGTGCCAGCAGGACTAGCGGGGCAACCTACAATGAGCAGTTCTTC
>TRBJ2-3|once|TRBV6-6|TRBD2
CASSTLQRGIDTQYF
TGTGCCAGCAGTACCCTTCAGCGGGGGATAGATACGCAGTATTTT
>TRBJ2-3|NA|TRBV5-1|TRBD1
CASSWDSSTDTQYF
TGCGCCAGCAGCTGGGACAGCAGCACAGATACGCAGTATTTT
>TRBJ2-1|once|TRBV27|NA
CASSLGDSWNEQFF
TGTGCCAGCAGTCTTGGAGACTCGTGGAATGAGCAGTTCTTC
>TRBJ2-1|few|TRBV2|TRBD2
CASSASGGSYNEQFF
TGTGCCAGCAGTGCTAGCGGGGGCTCCTACAATGAGCAGTTCTTC
>TRBJ1-2|NA|TRBV6-6|TRBD1
CAISERDRGHGYTF
TGTGCCATCAGTGAGAGGGACAGGGGGCATGGCTACACCTTC
>TRBJ2-3|NA|TRBV5-1|TRBD1
CASSPQGVASDTQYF
TGCGCCAGCAGCCCACAGGGGGTAGCATCAGATACGCAGTATTTT
>TRBJ1-4|NA|TRBV4-1|TRBD1
CASSQPDRANEKLFF
TGCGCCAGCAGCCAGCCCGACAGGGCGAATGAAAAACTGTTTTTT
>TRBJ2-3|once|TRBV10-2|TRBD2
CASSEGAGGLGDTQYF
TGCGCCAGCAGTGAAGGGGCGGGGGGGCTAGGAGATACGCAGTATTTT
>TRBJ2-1|NA|TRBV7-2|NA
CASSLVGVNNEQFF
TGTGCCAGCAGCTTAGTGGGCGTCAACAATGAGCAGTTCTTC
>TRBJ1-5|few|TRBV19|NA
CASRPDTYQPQHF
TGTGCCAGTAGACCAGACACCTATCAGCCCCAGCATTTT
>TRBJ1-2|NA|TRBV10-3|NA
CAISGRGRRDYGYTF
TGTGCCATCAGTGGCAGGGGTCGGCGGGACTATGGCTACACCTTC
>TRBJ1-2|NA|TRBV6-1|NA
CATNRKAAYGYTF
TGTGCCACCAACAGGAAGGCGGCCTATGGCTACACCTTC
>TRBJ1-5|NA|TRBV6-1|NA
CASSHRDFSNQPQHF
TGTGCCAGCAGCCATCGGGACTTTAGCAATCAGCCCCAGCATTTT
>TRBJ2-1|few|TRBV4-1|NA
CASSQLDLLDYNEQFF
TGCGCCAGCAGCCAACTGGACTTATTGGACTACAATGAGCAGTTCTTC
>TRBJ2-5|NA|TRBV5-1|TRBD2
CASSSGGVRETQYF
TGCGCCAGCAGCTCCGGGGGGGTGCGGGAGACCCAGTACTTC
>TRBJ1-5|few|TRBV29-1|NA
CSVVLDSGQPQHF
TGCAGCGTTGTCCTAGACTCGGGGCAGCCCCAGCATTTT
>TRBJ1-3|once|TRBV19|TRBD1
CATDRGFSGNTIYF
TGTGCCACCGACAGGGGGTTCTCTGGAAACACCATATATTTT
>TRBJ1-6|NA|TRBV5-8|NA
CASSLGQYSPLHF
TGTGCCAGCAGCCTTGGACAGTATTCACCCCTCCACTTT
>TRBJ2-7|NA|TRBV6-5|NA
CASSYIWGTYLGEQYF
TGTGCCAGCAGTTACATATGGGGGACTTATTTAGGGGAGCAGTACTTC
>TRBJ2-3|few|TRBV5-4|TRBD2
CASSLGGDTDTQYF
TGTGCCAGCAGCCTGGGGGGGGACACAGATACGCAGTATTTT
>TRBJ1-1|NA|TRBV11-3|NA
CASSSLTATEAFF
TGTGCCAGCAGCTCTCTGACAGCCACTGAAGCTTTCTTT